Below, 15 T cell receptor beta chains from the same sample are listed, as sequenced in a study of cytomegalovirus exposure and HLA in healthy donors. The PCR ran on 60 Vbeta and 13 Jbeta primers. Assay used: immunoSEQ multiplex PCR; TCRdb lists only in-frame clones, some missing. The repertoire has approximately 110,000 clones, 69% of them found once; the top ten carry approximately 5.5%. Sequencing was carried out using PBMCs. The source is a woman in her 70s in good health and CMV-seropositive.

The chain carries TRBV6-5 and TRBJ2-3, with 7 bases identical to TRBD2. The V and J ends lost 5 bases and 2 bases, in that order; junction bases with no gene match: 4. CDR3 length: 14 residues. The germline V gene encodes CDR1 MNHEY and CDR2 SVGAGI. CDR3 in amino acids: CASSPGGYTDTQYF. The DNA of the CDR3 is TGTGCCAGCAGTCCGGGGGGATACACAGATACGCAGTATTTT.

The genes are TRBV7-2 and TRBJ1-3; D is unclear. V was shortened by 5 bases and J by 0 bases, with 5 bases between the two germline ends. This CDR3 spans 13 amino acids. CDR1 is SGHTA, CDR2 FQGNSA, per germline. CDR3 nucleotides: TGTGCCAGCAGCCCGAGCTCTGGAAACACCATATATTTT. This codes for CASSPSSGNTIYF.

The sample holds a few counts of this clone. The V call is TRBV5-8, the J call TRBJ2-5; the D gene is possibly TRBD1 (6 bases). Germline CDR1 reads SGHTS; CDR2 reads YDEGEE. The CDR3 spans 14 residues. V was shortened by 3 bases and J by 5 bases, with 14 bases between the two germline ends. The CDR3 DNA is TGTGCCAGCAGCTCCTATGGGACATGGGAGACCCAGTACTTC. Protein sequence: CASSSYGTWETQYF.

This rearrangement joins TRBV30 to TRBJ1-1; tentative D call: TRBD1 (6 bases). CDR1 is GTSNPN and CDR2 is SVGIG in the germline V gene (reference sequence). Deletions cut 0 bases from V and 7 bases from J, with 27 bases between. The CDR3 extends over 18 amino acids. CDR3 in DNA: TGTGCCTGGAGTGTGGGGGTAATTACAGGGCTTTCTGGTCTTGAAGCTTTCTTT. This sequence encodes CAWSVGVITGLSGLEAFF.

This clone was detected only a few times. This chain links TRBV5-4 with TRBJ2-7; D is possibly TRBD2 (6 bases). CDR3 length equals 15 residues. The V end lost 0 bases, the J end lost 5 bases, and 15 bases lay between the germline ends. Germline CDR1 reads SGHNT; CDR2 reads YYREEE (reference sequence). In nucleotides, the CDR3 is TGTGCCAGCAGCTTGGCCGGAGGAGGGGTCCACGAGCAGTACTTC. It encodes CASSLAGGGVHEQYF. The whole variable domain, filled in from reference TRBV5-4 and TRBJ2-7, reads ETGVTQSPTHLIKTRGQQVTLRCSSQSGHNTVSWYQQALGQGPQFIFQYYREEENGRGNFPPRFSGLQFPNYSSELNVNALELDDSALYLCASSLAGGGVHEQYFGPGTRLTVT.

This clone has just a few counts. CDR3 amino acids: CASSNPQGPLTSYNSPLHF. CDR3 nucleotide sequence: TGTGCCAGCAGCAATCCGCAGGGGCCCCTTACCTCCTATAATTCACCCCTCCACTTT. The chain recombines TRBV7-9 with TRBJ1-6; weak D call: TRBD1 (6 bases). CDR1 is SEHNR and CDR2 is FQNEAQ in the germline V gene (reference sequence). This CDR3 region has 19 residues. The V gene lost 5 bases and the J gene lost 0 bases, with 20 bases spanning the gap.

This chain joins TRBV29-1 and TRBJ2-7; D gene uncertain. The CDR3 covers 15 residues. The ends were cut back, 6 bases at V and 0 bases at J, with 18 bases in the middle. Germline CDR1 is SQVTM and CDR2 is ANQGSEA. CDR3 protein: CSVVLAAESSYEQYF. CDR3 nucleotide sequence: TGCAGCGTCGTTCTCGCGGCAGAGAGCTCCTACGAGCAGTACTTC.

This clone appeared a few times. V gene TRBV5-8 combines with J gene TRBJ2-3; 8 nucleotides match TRBD1. The CDR3 has 16 residues. In germline, CDR1 is SGHTS, CDR2 YDEGEE. The trim removed 0 bases at V and 0 bases at J, leaving 3 bases unmatched. CDR3 in amino acids: CASSLGQGASTDTQYF. CDR3 bases: TGTGCCAGCAGCTTGGGGCAGGGGGCGAGCACAGATACGCAGTATTTT.

The chain employs TRBV4-1 and TRBJ1-5, with TRBD1 matching over 7 bases. Losses at the gene ends were 1 base for V and 3 bases for J; bases not matched to a gene: 6. CDR3 length: 16 residues. The germline gives CDR1 MGHRA, CDR2 YSYEKL. CDR3 in DNA: TGCGCCAGCAGCCAAGGAGCACAGGGGATCAATCAGCCCCAGCATTTT. Its protein is CASSQGAQGINQPQHF.

This chain joins TRBV27 and TRBJ1-2, with 10 bases identical to TRBD1. Trimming cost V 4 bases and J 4 bases; bases outside gene matches: 6. In germline, CDR1 is MNHEY, CDR2 SMNVEV (reference sequence). The CDR3 is 15 residues long. DNA of the CDR3: TGTGCCAGCAGTTATGAAGGACAGGGGGTCTATGGCTACACCTTC. Protein: CASSYEGQGVYGYTF.

V is TRBV18 and J is TRBJ1-2; D perhaps matches TRBD1 (6 bases). The ends were cut back, 1 base at V and 5 bases at J, with 11 bases in the middle. This CDR3 contains 14 residues. CDR1 KGHSH and CDR2 LQKENI come from the germline V gene. CDR3 DNA: TGTGCCAGCTCACCACAGGGGGTACAGTATGGCTACACCTTC. Its translation is CASSPQGVQYGYTF. The complete variable domain, with remaining parts taken from reference TRBV18 and TRBJ1-2, reads NAGVMQNPRHLVRRRGQEARLRCSPMKGHSHVYWYRQLPEEGLKFMVYLQKENIIDESGMPKERFSAEFPKEGPSILRIQQVVRGDSAAYFCASSPQGVQYGYTFGSGTRLTVV.

V usage is TRBV5-1 and J usage is TRBJ2-1; D ambiguous. Trimming stripped 1 base from V and 9 bases from J, with 11 bases between. Germline values: CDR1 SGHRS, CDR2 YFSETQ. This CDR3 contains 13 residues. The DNA of the CDR3 is TGCGCCAGCAGCTTGATCCCACATGGTGAGCAGTTCTTC. Protein: CASSLIPHGEQFF.

The rearrangement links TRBV6-5 to TRBJ2-7; 9 nucleotides align to TRBD1. The CDR3 covers 13 residues. V lost 5 bases, J lost 4 bases, and 3 bases stayed unmatched. CDR1 is MNHEY and CDR2 is SVGAGI in the germline V gene. The CDR3 nucleotides read TGTGCCAGCAGTCCCGACAGGGGGTACGAGCAGTACTTC. This translates into CASSPDRGYEQYF.

The count of this clone is one. The chain combines TRBV2 with TRBJ2-5; D perhaps matches TRBD1 (5 bases). This CDR3 region has 13 residues. Germline V gives CDR1 SNHLY, CDR2 FYNNEI. V was trimmed by 5 bases and J by 4 bases, leaving 11 bases between them. The CDR3 reads CASSPRQLETQYF. In nucleotides, the CDR3 is TGTGCCAGCAGTCCGAGACAGCTAGAGACCCAGTACTTC.

This sequence joins TRBV2 and TRBJ2-3, with 7 bases fitting TRBD1. The V gene's germline CDR1 is SNHLY and CDR2 FYNNEI. This CDR3 has 15 amino acids. V trimming: 7 bases; J trimming: 0 bases; junction bases outside the gene matches: 7. The CDR3 DNA reads as TGTGCCAGCACTAAAAACAGGGGTAGCACAGATACGCAGTATTTT. Translated: CASTKNRGSTDTQYF.